This passage covers 15 T cell receptor beta chains from one sample sequenced in a study of blood T cell repertoires in COVID-19. The protocol was immunoSEQ multiplex PCR, while the TCRdb copy is restricted to in-frame clones and leaves out a portion. The sample has approximately 200,000 clones, 75% to 90% seen once. The sample comprised peripheral blood. The receptors were sampled from a man in his sixties or seventies with active or convalescent COVID-19.

The chain has TRBV6-1 and TRBJ2-3; weak D call: TRBD1 (5 bases). V was pared by 4 bases and J by 1 base, with 18 bases between. Germline V gene lookup returns CDR1 MNHNS and CDR2 SASEGT. The CDR3 totals 17 residues. The CDR3 loop reads CASSADPTPGRTDTQYF. In nucleotides, the CDR3 is TGTGCCAGCAGTGCCGATCCAACCCCAGGGCGCACAGATACGCAGTATTTT.

This chain connects TRBV19 to TRBJ2-1; D is perhaps TRBD2 (6 bases). V was pared by 5 bases and J by 5 bases, with 19 bases between. This CDR3 spans 16 amino acids. CDR1 and CDR2 from the germline V gene are LNHDA and SQIVND (reference sequence). This chain's CDR3 is CASSDHSGLSNNEQFF. The CDR3 DNA is TGTGCCAGTAGTGACCATAGCGGACTTTCGAACAATGAGCAGTTCTTC.

The V call is TRBV5-5, the J call TRBJ2-2; unclear D gene. The CDR3 is 13 residues long. V lost 0 bases and J 7 bases, leaving 7 bases between the germline ends. CDR1 and CDR2 (germline): SGHKS, YYEKEE (reference sequence). DNA of the CDR3: TGTGCCAGCAGCTTGGGGGCCGGCGGGGAGCTGTTTTTT. It translates to CASSLGAGGELFF.

This clone was found a few times. The rearrangement uses TRBV7-2 and TRBJ2-1, with a tentative D call TRBD1 (5 bases). Germline CDR1 reads SGHTA; CDR2 reads FQGNSA. V was shortened by 2 bases and J by 8 bases, with 10 bases between the two germline ends. This CDR3 comprises 13 residues. CDR3 loop: CASSLIRAHEQFF. The CDR3 region has the DNA TGTGCCAGCAGCTTAATCAGGGCCCATGAGCAGTTCTTC. Based on the CDR3 plus reference TRBV7-2 and TRBJ2-1, the full variable domain is GAGVSQSPSNKVTEKGKDVELRCDPISGHTALYWYRQSLGQGLEFLIYFQGNSAPDKSGLPSDRFSAERTGGSVSTLTIQRTQQEDSAVYLCASSLIRAHEQFFGPGTRLTVL.

This clone was seen more than once but under ten times. The CDR3 region is CASSYSSAYEQFF. The DNA for the CDR3 is TGTGCCAGCAGTTACTCTAGCGCTTATGAGCAGTTCTTC. This sequence joins TRBV6-5 and TRBJ2-1; tentatively, D is TRBD2 (5 bases). CDR3 length equals 13 residues. Germline CDR1 is MNHEY and CDR2 is SVGAGI. V was shortened by 0 bases and J by 8 bases, with 8 bases between the two germline ends.

With regard to this clone: A read error may account for a junction end that differs from germline. The chain combines TRBV6-6 with TRBJ2-6, with D tentatively TRBD1 (6 bases). Germline V gene data show CDR1 as MNHNY and CDR2 as SVGAGI (reference sequence). The CDR3 runs 15 residues. The CDR3 loop is CAGSTGWSAANVLTF. CDR3 nucleotide sequence: TGTGCCGGCTCCACAGGGTGGTCTGCGGCCAACGTCCTGACTTTC.

V and J are TRBV2 and TRBJ2-7; 8 nucleotides align to TRBD2. Germline V gives CDR1 SNHLY, CDR2 FYNNEI. This CDR3 has 15 residues. Trimming removed 5 bases from V and 2 bases from J; junction bases left unmatched: 8. The CDR3 sequence: CASSLGTGGTYEQYF. In DNA form, the CDR3 reads TGTGCCAGCAGTCTCGGGACGGGGGGGACCTACGAGCAGTACTTC.

The chain is built from TRBV21-1 and TRBJ2-2; whether TRBD2, the table's D call, matches the DNA was not checked. TRBV21-1 is a pseudogene segment. CDR3 length equals 18 residues. The CDR3: CASSKDVSSSENTGELFF. The CDR3 DNA follows: TGTGCCAGCAGCAAAGATGTATCGTCTAGCGAGAACACCGGGGAGCTGTTTTTT.

The chain uses TRBV5-4 and TRBJ2-7; D is perhaps TRBD2 (6 bases). CDR1 is SGHNT and CDR2 is YYREEE in the germline V gene (reference sequence). V was pared by 9 bases and J by 7 bases, with 20 bases between. The CDR3 runs 13 residues. The chain's CDR3 is CAISSGLEVEQYF. Written as DNA, the CDR3 is TGTGCCATCTCGAGCGGGCTGGAGGTGGAGCAGTACTTC.

The chain uses TRBV27 and TRBJ1-6; possible D gene TRBD1, 5 bases. Germline lookup yields CDR1 MNHEY and CDR2 SMNVEV (reference sequence). There are 15 residues in the CDR3. The ends were cut back, 1 base at V and 8 bases at J, with 12 bases in the middle. The CDR3 DNA reads as TGTGCCAGCAGTTTATTAGGGCTAGGGGATTCACCCCTCCACTTT. Protein: CASSLLGLGDSPLHF.

The V call is TRBV3-1 (or the pseudogene TRBV3-2), the J call TRBJ2-7; TRBD2 agrees at 12 bases. The CDR3 contains 17 residues. Germline CDR1 LGHDT, CDR2 YNNKEL (reference sequence). The V segment lost 2 bases and the J segment 6 bases; nucleotides outside the gene matches: 11. In DNA, the CDR3 is TGTGCCAGCAGCCAACTCACAGGGCTAGCGGGAGGGATCGAGCAGTACTTC. Its protein is CASSQLTGLAGGIEQYF.

The chain links TRBV9 to TRBJ2-3, with TRBD2 matching over 9 bases. CDR3 length: 18 residues. CDR1 SGDLS and CDR2 YYNGEE come from the germline V gene. J lost 0 bases, V lost 0 bases, and 8 bases had no gene match. CDR3 in amino acids: CASSVDLAGDLSTDTQYF. The CDR3 DNA follows: TGTGCCAGCAGCGTAGACTTAGCGGGGGACCTTAGCACAGATACGCAGTATTTT.

The V call is TRBV27, the J call TRBJ1-5; tentative D call: TRBD1 (6 bases). Germline CDR1 is MNHEY and CDR2 is SMNVEV (reference sequence). This CDR3 spans 12 amino acids. V lost 6 bases, J lost 6 bases, and 9 bases lay in between. As DNA, the CDR3 is TGTGCCAGCAGAAGAGGGGGTCAGCCCCAGCATTTT. Translating gives CASRRGGQPQHF.

Here the CDR3 DNA reads TGTGCCAGCAGCTTAGCGGGGGGGCCGGAAAACATTCAGTACTTC. It is translated as CASSLAGGPENIQYF. This rearrangement joins TRBV7-9 to TRBJ2-4, with D possibly being TRBD2 (7 bases). V was trimmed by 0 bases and J by 5 bases, leaving 11 bases between them. Germline values: CDR1 SEHNR, CDR2 FQNEAQ (reference sequence). CDR3 size: 15 residues. The variable domain in full, completed from reference TRBV7-9 and TRBJ2-4, reads DTGVSQNPRHKITKRGQNVTFRCDPISEHNRLYWYRQTLGQGPEFLTYFQNEAQLEKSRLLSDRFSAERPKGSFSTLEIQRTEQGDSAMYLCASSLAGGPENIQYFGAGTRLSVL.

The chain joins TRBV7-2 to TRBJ1-4, with D perhaps matching TRBD1 (6 bases). The V gene lost 4 bases and the J gene lost 7 bases, with 16 bases spanning the gap. The germline V gene has CDR1 SGHTA and CDR2 FQGNSA. The length of the CDR3 is 15 residues. CDR3 loop: CASSSRTARIEKLFF. CDR3 in DNA: TGTGCCAGCAGCTCGAGGACAGCTCGGATTGAAAAACTGTTTTTT.